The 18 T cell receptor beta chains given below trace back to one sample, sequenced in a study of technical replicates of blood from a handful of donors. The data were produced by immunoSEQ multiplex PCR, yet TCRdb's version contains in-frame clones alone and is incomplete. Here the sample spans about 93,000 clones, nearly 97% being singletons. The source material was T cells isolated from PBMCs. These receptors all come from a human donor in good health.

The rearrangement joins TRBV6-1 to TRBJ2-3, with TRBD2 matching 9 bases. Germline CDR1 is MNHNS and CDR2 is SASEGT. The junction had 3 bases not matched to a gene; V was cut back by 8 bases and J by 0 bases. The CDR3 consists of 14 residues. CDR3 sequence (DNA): TGTGCCAGCCAGCGGGGGGTTAGCACAGATACGCAGTATTTT. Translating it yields CASQRGVSTDTQYF.

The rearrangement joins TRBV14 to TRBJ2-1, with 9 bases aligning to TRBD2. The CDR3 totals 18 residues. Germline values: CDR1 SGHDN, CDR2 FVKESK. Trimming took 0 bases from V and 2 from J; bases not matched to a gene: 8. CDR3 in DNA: TGTGCCAGCAGCCAAGAGAGGGGGCTAGCGGGACCCTACAATGAGCAGTTCTTC. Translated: CASSQERGLAGPYNEQFF.

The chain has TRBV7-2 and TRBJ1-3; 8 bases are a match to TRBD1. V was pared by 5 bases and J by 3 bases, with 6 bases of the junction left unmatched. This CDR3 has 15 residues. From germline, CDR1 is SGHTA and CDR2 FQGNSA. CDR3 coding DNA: TGTGCCAGCAGCCCCTACAGGGGGGTTGGAAACACCATATATTTT. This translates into CASSPYRGVGNTIYF.

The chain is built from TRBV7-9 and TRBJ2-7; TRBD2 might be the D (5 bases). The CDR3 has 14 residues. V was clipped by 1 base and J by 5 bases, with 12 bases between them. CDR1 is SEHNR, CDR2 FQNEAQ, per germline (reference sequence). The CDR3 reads CASSLGRDLDEQYF. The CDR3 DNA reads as TGTGCCAGCAGCTTAGGTCGGGATTTGGACGAGCAGTACTTC.

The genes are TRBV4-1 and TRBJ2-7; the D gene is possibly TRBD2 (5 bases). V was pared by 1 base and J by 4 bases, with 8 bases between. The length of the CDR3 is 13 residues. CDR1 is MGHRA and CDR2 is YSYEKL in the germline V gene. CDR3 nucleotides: TGCGCCAGCAGCCAAGTTGGGAGTTACGAGCAGTACTTC. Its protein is CASSQVGSYEQYF.

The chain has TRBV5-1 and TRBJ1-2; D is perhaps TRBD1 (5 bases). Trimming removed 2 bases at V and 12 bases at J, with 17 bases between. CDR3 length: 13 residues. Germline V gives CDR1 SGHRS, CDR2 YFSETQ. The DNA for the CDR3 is TGCGCCAGCAGCTTAGGAGGGACCGCCCTCGACACCTTC. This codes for CASSLGGTALDTF. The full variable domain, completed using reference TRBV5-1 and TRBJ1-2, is KAGVTQTPRYLIKTRGQQVTLSCSPISGHRSVSWYQQTPGQGLQFLFEYFSETQRNKGNFPGRFSGRQFSNSRSEMNVSTLELGDSALYLCASSLGGTALDTFGSGTRLTVV.

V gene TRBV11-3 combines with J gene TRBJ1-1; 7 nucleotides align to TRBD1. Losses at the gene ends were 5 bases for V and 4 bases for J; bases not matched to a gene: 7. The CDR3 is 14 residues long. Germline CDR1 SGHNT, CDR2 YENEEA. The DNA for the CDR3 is TGTGCCAGCAGCCCCGCCAGGGGGGCCACTGAAGCTTTCTTT. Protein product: CASSPARGATEAFF. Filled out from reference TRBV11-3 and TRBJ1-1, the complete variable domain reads EAGVVQSPRYKIIEKKQPVAFWCNPISGHNTLYWYLQNLGQGPELLIRYENEEAVDDSQLPKDRFSAERLKGVDSTLKIQPAELGDSAVYLCASSPARGATEAFFGQGTRLTVV.

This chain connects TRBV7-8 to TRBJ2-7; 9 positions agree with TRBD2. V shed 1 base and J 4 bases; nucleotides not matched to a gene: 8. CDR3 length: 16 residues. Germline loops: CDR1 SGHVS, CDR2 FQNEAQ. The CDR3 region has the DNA TGTGCCAGCAGCTTAGTTCCCGAGCGGGAGGTGTACGAGCAGTACTTC. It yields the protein CASSLVPEREVYEQYF.

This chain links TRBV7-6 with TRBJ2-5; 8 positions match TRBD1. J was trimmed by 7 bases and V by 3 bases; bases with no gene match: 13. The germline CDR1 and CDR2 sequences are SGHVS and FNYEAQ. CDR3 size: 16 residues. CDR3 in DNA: TGTGCCAGCAGCTTCACGCCGGGACAGGAACGTAGGACCCAGTACTTC. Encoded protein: CASSFTPGQERRTQYF.

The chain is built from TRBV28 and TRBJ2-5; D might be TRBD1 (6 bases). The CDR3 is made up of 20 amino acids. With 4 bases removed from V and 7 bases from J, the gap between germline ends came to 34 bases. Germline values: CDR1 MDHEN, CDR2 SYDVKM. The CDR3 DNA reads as TGTGCCAGCAGTTCTTACAGACAGGTCTCTAGAATCAGGCTTAGTTGGACCCAGTACTTC. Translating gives CASSSYRQVSRIRLSWTQYF.

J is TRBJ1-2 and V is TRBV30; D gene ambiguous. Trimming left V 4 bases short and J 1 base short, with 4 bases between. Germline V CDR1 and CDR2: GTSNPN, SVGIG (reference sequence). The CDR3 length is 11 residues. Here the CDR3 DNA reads TGTGCCTGGACTCTTAACTATGGCTACACCTTC. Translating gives CAWTLNYGYTF.

For the CDR3, the DNA is TGTGCCAGCTCACCTGGGACAGGTACTTACTCTGGAAACACCATATATTTT. Residues: CASSPGTGTYSGNTIYF. The chain employs TRBV18 and TRBJ1-3; TRBD1 agrees at 8 bases. This CDR3 has 17 amino acids. Germline CDR1 reads KGHSH; CDR2 reads LQKENI. Unmatched junction bases numbered 7, after V lost 3 bases and J lost 0 bases. The full variable domain, with the rest looked up from reference TRBV18 and TRBJ1-3, is NAGVMQNPRHLVRRRGQEARLRCSPMKGHSHVYWYRQLPEEGLKFMVYLQKENIIDESGMPKERFSAEFPKEGPSILRIQQVVRGDSAAYFCASSPGTGTYSGNTIYFGEGSWLTVV.

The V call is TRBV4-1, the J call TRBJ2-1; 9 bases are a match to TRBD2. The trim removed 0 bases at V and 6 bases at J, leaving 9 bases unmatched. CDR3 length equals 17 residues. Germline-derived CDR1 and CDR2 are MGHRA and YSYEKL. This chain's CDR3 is CASSQDIAGVFGNEQFF. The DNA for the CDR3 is TGCGCCAGCAGCCAAGATATAGCGGGAGTTTTTGGCAATGAGCAGTTCTTC.

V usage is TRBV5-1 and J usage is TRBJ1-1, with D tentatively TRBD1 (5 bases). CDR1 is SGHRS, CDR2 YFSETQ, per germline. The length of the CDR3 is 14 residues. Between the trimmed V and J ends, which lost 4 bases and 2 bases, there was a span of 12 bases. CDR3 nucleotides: TGCGCCAGCAGCACCGGCGGGGGAAACACTGAAGCTTTCTTT. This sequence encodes CASSTGGGNTEAFF.

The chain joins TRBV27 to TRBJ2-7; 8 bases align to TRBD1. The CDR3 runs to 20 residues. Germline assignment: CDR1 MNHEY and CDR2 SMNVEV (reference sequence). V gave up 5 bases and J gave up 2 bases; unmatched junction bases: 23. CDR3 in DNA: TGTGCCAGCAGTCCACGATATCTACAGGGGGAAGGGGCCAGAACCTACGAGCAGTACTTC. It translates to CASSPRYLQGEGARTYEQYF.

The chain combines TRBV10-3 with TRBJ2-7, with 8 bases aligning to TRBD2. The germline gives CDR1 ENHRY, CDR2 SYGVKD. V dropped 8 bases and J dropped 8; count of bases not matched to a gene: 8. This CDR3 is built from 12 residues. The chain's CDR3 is CAIDPGGDKQYF. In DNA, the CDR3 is TGTGCCATCGACCCCGGGGGGGACAAGCAGTACTTC.

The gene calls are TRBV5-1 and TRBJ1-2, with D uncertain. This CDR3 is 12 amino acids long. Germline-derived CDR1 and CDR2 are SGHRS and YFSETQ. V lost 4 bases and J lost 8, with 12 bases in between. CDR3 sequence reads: CASSQLGRGYTF. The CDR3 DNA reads TGCGCCAGCAGCCAGCTAGGAAGGGGCTACACCTTC.

As DNA, the CDR3 is TGTGCCAGTAGTAAGTTACAGGGTGTACAGCCCCAGCATTTT. The encoded protein is CASSKLQGVQPQHF. This chain links TRBV19 with TRBJ1-5; TRBD1 might be the D (6 bases). Trimming took 4 bases from V and 7 from J, leaving 14 bases between them. CDR1 is LNHDA, CDR2 SQIVND, per germline (reference sequence). The CDR3 totals 14 residues.